One and the same sample provided the 10 T cell receptor beta chains below, sequenced in a study of cytomegalovirus exposure and HLA in healthy donors (TCRdb year 2017). Library preparation used the immunoSEQ multiplex PCR assay. A mixture of 60 forward primers for TCR Vbeta segments and 13 reverse primers for TCR Jbeta segments was used in the multiplex PCR. What TCRdb holds here is the immuneACCESS table cut down to in-frame rearrangements. Part of the clones is not present; checked against another copy, under half of the missing clones reflect an unresolved V gene, and the others are unexplained. The sample table includes over 120,000 clones. 0.8% to 1% of the sample belongs to the ten largest clones. Sequencing was performed on PBMCs. These TCRs come from a male donor in good health and CMV-seronegative.

V is TRBV7-9 and J is TRBJ2-3; 10 bases map to TRBD2. The germline CDR1 and CDR2 sequences are SEHNR and FQNEAQ (reference sequence). Trimming removed 4 bases from V and 0 bases from J; junction bases left unmatched: 4. This CDR3 spans 16 amino acids. The CDR3 reads CASSSGLADSTDTQYF. In DNA form, the CDR3 reads TGTGCCAGCAGCTCCGGACTAGCGGATAGCACAGATACGCAGTATTTT.

The chain joins TRBV4-1 to TRBJ1-2, with no clear D. CDR3 length: 14 residues. Germline V gene sequence: CDR1 MGHRA, CDR2 YSYEKL. Trimming stripped 6 bases from V and 0 bases from J, with 11 bases between. This CDR3 is CASSMEGTNYGYTF. CDR3 nucleotide sequence: TGCGCCAGCAGTATGGAGGGAACTAACTATGGCTACACCTTC.

Here the CDR3 reads CAISEGPGSRGTTGFYGYTF. The CDR3 nucleotides are TGTGCCATCAGTGAGGGTCCCGGTTCGCGGGGGACTACGGGATTTTATGGCTACACCTTC. V is TRBV10-3 and J is TRBJ1-2, with D possibly matching TRBD1 (5 bases). In germline, CDR1 is ENHRY, CDR2 SYGVKD. Trimming took off 2 bases at V and 5 bases at J, with 30 bases between the two ends. This CDR3 comprises 20 residues.

The genes are TRBV7-6 and TRBJ2-7; no reliable D call. From germline, CDR1 is SGHVS and CDR2 FNYEAQ. The CDR3 extends over 14 amino acids. Trimming stripped 5 bases from V and 1 base from J, with 12 bases between. In nucleotides, the CDR3 is TGTGCCAGCAGCCTCCTATCAAATTCCTACGAGCAGTACTTC. Its translation is CASSLLSNSYEQYF.

The rearrangement joins TRBV5-1 to TRBJ1-1; D is undetermined. V was clipped by 7 bases and J by 7 bases, with 14 bases between them. Germline loops: CDR1 SGHRS, CDR2 YFSETQ. This CDR3 has 12 amino acids. CDR3 residues: CASFLGGGEAFF. CDR3 DNA sequence: TGCGCCAGCTTTCTTGGAGGAGGTGAAGCTTTCTTT.

CDR3: CASSEGTGMMNTEAFF. In DNA form, the CDR3 reads TGTGCCAGCAGTGAAGGTACCGGGATGATGAACACTGAAGCTTTCTTT. The V gene is TRBV2, the J gene TRBJ1-1; unclear D gene. V was pared by 1 base and J by 0 bases, with 12 bases between. Looked up from germline, CDR1 is SNHLY and CDR2 is FYNNEI. The CDR3 extends over 16 amino acids.

The genes are TRBV6-7 and TRBJ1-5, with D possibly being TRBD1 (5 bases). TRBV6-7 is annotated as an ORF whose role is uncertain. The CDR3 extends over 15 amino acids. V was pared by 3 bases and J by 7 bases, with 16 bases between. This chain's CDR3 is CASSYRRGSAQPQHF. The CDR3 DNA follows: TGTGCCAGCAGTTATAGAAGGGGATCGGCGCAGCCCCAGCATTTT.

V usage is TRBV19 and J usage is TRBJ1-5; TRBD1 aligns across 9 bases. The CDR3 length is 14 residues. Losses at the gene ends were 5 bases for V and 6 bases for J; bases not matched to a gene: 5. Germline-derived CDR1 and CDR2 are LNHDA and SQIVND (reference sequence). The DNA of the CDR3 is TGTGCCAGTAGTCGACAGGGGGATACTCAGCCCCAGCATTTT. Encoded protein: CASSRQGDTQPQHF.

V gene TRBV6-5 combines with J gene TRBJ1-1; weak D call: TRBD1 (5 bases). V lost 2 bases and J lost 1, with 8 bases in between. The CDR3 loop spans 14 amino acids. The germline gives CDR1 MNHEY, CDR2 SVGAGI. The CDR3 loop is CASSYGGGNTEAFF. Here the CDR3 DNA reads TGTGCCAGCAGTTACGGGGGGGGGAACACTGAAGCTTTCTTT.

The chain links TRBV30 to TRBJ1-1; D is perhaps TRBD1 (6 bases). The V gene lost 3 bases and the J gene lost 0 bases, with 14 bases spanning the gap. The CDR3 sequence is 15 residues long. The germline gives CDR1 GTSNPN, CDR2 SVGIG (reference sequence). CDR3 nucleotide sequence: TGTGCCTGGAGCAACATAGACAGGATGAACACTGAAGCTTTCTTT. Amino acids: CAWSNIDRMNTEAFF.